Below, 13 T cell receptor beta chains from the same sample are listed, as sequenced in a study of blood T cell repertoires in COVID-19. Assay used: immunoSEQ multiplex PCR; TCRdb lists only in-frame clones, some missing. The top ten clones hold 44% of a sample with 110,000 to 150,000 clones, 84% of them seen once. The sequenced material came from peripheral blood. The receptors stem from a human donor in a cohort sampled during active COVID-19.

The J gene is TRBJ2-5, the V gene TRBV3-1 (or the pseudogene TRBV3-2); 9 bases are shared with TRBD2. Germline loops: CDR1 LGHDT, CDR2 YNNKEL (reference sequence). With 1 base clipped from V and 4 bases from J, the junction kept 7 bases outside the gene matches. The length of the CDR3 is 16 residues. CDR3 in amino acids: CASSQVAGGPGETQYF. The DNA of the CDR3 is TGTGCCAGCAGCCAAGTGGCGGGAGGGCCAGGAGAGACCCAGTACTTC.

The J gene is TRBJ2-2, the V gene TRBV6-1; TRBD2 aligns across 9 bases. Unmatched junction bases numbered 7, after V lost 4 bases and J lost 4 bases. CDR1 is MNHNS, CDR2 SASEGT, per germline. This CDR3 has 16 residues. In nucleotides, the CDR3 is TGTGCCAGCAGTGGGTTAGCGGGGGTGAGCACCGGGGAGCTGTTTTTT. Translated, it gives CASSGLAGVSTGELFF.

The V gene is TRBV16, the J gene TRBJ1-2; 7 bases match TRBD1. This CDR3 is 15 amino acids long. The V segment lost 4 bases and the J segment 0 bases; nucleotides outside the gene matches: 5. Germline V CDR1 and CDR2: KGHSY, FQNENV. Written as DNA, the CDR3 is TGTGCCAGCAGCCTCCAGGACAGGCCTAACTATGGCTACACCTTC. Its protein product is CASSLQDRPNYGYTF. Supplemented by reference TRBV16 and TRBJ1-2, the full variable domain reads GEEVAQTPKHLVRGEGQKAKLYCAPIKGHSYVFWYQQVLKNEFKFLISFQNENVFDETGMPKERFSAKCLPNSPCSLEIQATKLEDSAVYFCASSLQDRPNYGYTFGSGTRLTVV.

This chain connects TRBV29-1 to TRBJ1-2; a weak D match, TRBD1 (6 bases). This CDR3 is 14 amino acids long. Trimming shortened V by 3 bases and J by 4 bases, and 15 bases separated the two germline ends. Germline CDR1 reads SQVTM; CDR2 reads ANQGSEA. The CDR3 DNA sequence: TGCAGCGTTGAGGGGGCCTCAAGGGCCTATGGCTACACCTTC. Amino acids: CSVEGASRAYGYTF.

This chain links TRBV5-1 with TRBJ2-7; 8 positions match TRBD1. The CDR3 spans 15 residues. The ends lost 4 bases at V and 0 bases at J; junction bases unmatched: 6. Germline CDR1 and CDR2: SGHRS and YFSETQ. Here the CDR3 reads CASSQRQGSSYEQYF. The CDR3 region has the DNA TGCGCCAGCAGCCAGAGACAGGGGAGCTCCTACGAGCAGTACTTC.

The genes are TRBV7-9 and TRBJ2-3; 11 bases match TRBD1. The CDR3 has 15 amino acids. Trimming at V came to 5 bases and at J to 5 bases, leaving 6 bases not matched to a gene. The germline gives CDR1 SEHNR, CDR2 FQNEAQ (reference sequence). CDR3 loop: CASSPGTGGRDTQYF. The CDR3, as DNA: TGTGCCAGCAGCCCAGGGACAGGGGGGAGAGATACGCAGTATTTT.

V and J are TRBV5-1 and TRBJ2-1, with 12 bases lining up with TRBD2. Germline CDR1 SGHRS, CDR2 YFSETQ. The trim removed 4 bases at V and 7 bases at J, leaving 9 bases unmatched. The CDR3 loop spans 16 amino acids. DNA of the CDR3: TGCGCCAGCAGCCGCGAACTAGCGGGAGGTGGGAATGAGCAGTTCTTC. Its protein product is CASSRELAGGGNEQFF.

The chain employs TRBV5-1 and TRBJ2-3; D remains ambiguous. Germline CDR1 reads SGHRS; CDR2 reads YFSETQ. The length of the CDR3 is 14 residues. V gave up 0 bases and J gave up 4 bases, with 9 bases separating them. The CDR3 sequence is CASSLVSVADTQYF. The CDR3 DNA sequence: TGCGCCAGCAGCTTGGTCTCAGTTGCAGATACGCAGTATTTT.

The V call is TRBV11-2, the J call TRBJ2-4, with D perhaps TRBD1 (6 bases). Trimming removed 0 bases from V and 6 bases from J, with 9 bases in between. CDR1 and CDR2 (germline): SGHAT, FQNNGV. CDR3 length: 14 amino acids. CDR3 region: CASSLDLRGNIQYF. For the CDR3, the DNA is TGTGCCAGCAGCTTAGATCTCAGGGGAAACATTCAGTACTTC. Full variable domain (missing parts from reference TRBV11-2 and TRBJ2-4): EAGVAQSPRYKIIEKRQSVAFWCNPISGHATLYWYQQILGQGPKLLIQFQNNGVVDDSQLPKDRFSAERLKGVDSTLKIQPAKLEDSAVYLCASSLDLRGNIQYFGAGTRLSVL.

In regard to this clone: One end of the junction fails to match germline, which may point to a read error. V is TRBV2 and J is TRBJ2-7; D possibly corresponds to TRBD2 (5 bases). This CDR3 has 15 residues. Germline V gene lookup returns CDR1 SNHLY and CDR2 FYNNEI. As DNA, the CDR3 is TGTGCCAGCAGAGAAGTTCGGACTCGAGCCAACGAGCAGTACTTC. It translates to CASREVRTRANEQYF.

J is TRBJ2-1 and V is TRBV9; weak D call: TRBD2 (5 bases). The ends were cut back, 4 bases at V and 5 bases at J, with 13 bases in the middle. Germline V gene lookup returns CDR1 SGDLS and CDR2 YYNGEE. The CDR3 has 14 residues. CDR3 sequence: CASSRWELDNEQFF. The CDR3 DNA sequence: TGTGCCAGCAGCCGCTGGGAGCTCGACAATGAGCAGTTCTTC.

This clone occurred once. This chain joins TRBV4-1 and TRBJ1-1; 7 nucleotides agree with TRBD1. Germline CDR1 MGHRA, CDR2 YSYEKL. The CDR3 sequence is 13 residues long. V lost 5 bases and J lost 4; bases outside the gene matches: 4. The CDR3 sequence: CASSTGAATEAFF. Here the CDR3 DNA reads TGCGCCAGCAGCACAGGGGCGGCCACTGAAGCTTTCTTT.

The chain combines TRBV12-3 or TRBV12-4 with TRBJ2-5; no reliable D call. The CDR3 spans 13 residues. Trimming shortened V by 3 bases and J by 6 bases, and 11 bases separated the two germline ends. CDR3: CASSFSGLQTQYF. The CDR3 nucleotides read TGTGCCAGCAGTTTTTCAGGTTTACAGACCCAGTACTTC.